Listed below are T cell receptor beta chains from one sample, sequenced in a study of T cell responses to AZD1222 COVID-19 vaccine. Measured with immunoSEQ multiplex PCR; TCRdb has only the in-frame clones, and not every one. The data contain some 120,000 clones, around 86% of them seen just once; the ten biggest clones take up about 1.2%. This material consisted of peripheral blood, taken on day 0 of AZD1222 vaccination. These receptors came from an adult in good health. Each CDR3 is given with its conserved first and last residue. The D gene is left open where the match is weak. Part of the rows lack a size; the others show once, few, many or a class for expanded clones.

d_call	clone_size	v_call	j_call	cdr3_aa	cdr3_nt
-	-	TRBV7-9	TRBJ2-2	CASRGQTNTGELFF	TGTGCCAGCAGAGGTCAGACGAACACCGGGGAGCTGTTTTTT
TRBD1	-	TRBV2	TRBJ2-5	CASSSWTGVLETQYF	TGTGCCAGCAGTTCGTGGACAGGGGTTTTAGAGACCCAGTACTTC
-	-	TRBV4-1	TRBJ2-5	CASSQGTTETQYF	TGCGCCAGCAGCCAAGGGACTACAGAGACCCAGTACTTC
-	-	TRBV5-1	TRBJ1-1	CASSLVQNRDTEAFF	TGCGCCAGCAGCTTGGTTCAGAACAGGGACACTGAAGCTTTCTTT
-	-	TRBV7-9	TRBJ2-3	CASSSVSTQYF	TGTGCCAGCAGCTCCGTCAGTACGCAGTATTTT
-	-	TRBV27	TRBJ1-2	CASSLKGKDYGYTF	TGTGCCAGCAGTTTGAAGGGGAAGGACTATGGCTACACCTTC
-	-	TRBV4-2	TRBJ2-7	CASSQLAGAGYEQYF	TGTGCCAGCAGCCAATTGGCAGGGGCGGGGTACGAGCAGTACTTC
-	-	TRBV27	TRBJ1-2	CASSPRTPESPTF	TGTGCCAGCAGTCCGAGGACACCTGAAAGCCCCACCTTC
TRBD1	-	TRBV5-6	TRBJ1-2	CASSLGTGGGYTF	TGTGCCAGCAGCTTAGGGACAGGAGGCGGCTACACCTTC
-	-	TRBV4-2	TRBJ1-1	CASSLSYRGNTEAFF	TGTGCCAGCAGCCTCTCGTACCGGGGGAACACTGAAGCTTTCTTT
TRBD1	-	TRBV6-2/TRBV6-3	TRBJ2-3	CASSTRTGTGDLTTQYF	TGTGCCAGCAGTACCCGGACCGGGACAGGGGACTTAACTACGCAGTATTTT
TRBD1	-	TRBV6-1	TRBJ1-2	CASSDWDSDFYGYTF	TGTGCCAGCAGTGATTGGGACAGCGACTTCTATGGCTACACCTTC
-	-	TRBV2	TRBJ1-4	CASSGWGPWREKLFF	TGTGCCAGCAGTGGTTGGGGACCCTGGAGAGAAAAACTGTTTTTT
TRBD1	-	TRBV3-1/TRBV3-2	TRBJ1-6	CASSLGTGEISPLHF	TGTGCCAGCAGCCTAGGGACAGGGGAGATTTCACCCCTCCACTTT
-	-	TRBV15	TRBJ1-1	CATSRGGGWAFF	TGTGCCACCAGCAGGGGTGGAGGGTGGGCTTTCTTT
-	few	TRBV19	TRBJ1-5	CASSIKGSGEFGQPQHF	TGTGCCAGTAGTATAAAAGGGTCGGGAGAGTTCGGGCAGCCCCAGCATTTT
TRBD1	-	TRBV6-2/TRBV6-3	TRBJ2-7	CASSYSLGTGGAYEQYF	TGTGCCAGCAGTTACTCGCTCGGGACAGGGGGCGCCTACGAGCAGTACTTC
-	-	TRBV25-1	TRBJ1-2	CASSEFTDYGYTF	TGTGCCAGCAGTGAATTCACAGACTATGGCTACACCTTC
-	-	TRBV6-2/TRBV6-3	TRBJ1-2	CASSRGHRNYGYTF	TGTGCCAGCAGTCGGGGACACCGTAACTATGGCTACACCTTC
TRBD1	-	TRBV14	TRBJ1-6	CASSQDRTGYNSPLHF	TGTGCCAGCAGCCAAGATCGGACAGGGTACAATTCACCCCTCCACTTT
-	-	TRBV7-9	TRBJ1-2	CASSLGPGDYGYTF	TGTGCCAGCAGCTTAGGTCCAGGGGACTATGGCTACACCTTC
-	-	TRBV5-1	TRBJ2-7	CASSLGTVSYEQYF	TGCGCCAGCAGCTTGGGGACGGTGTCCTACGAGCAGTACTTC
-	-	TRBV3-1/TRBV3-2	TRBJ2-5	CASSLRTVVRPEETQYF	TGTGCCAGCAGCCTAAGAACGGTCGTAAGGCCGGAAGAGACCCAGTACTTC
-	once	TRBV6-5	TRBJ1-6	CASSTGGRENSPLHF	TGTGCCAGCAGTACTGGGGGGCGGGAAAATTCACCCCTCCACTTT
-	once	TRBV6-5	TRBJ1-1	CASSPYGPYNTEAFF	TGTGCCAGCAGTCCCTACGGGCCCTACAACACTGAAGCTTTCTTT
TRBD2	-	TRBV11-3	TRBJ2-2	CASSLGGTSAGELFF	TGTGCCAGCAGCTTAGGGGGGACTAGCGCCGGGGAGCTGTTTTTT
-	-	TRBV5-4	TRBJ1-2	CASSVGVSYGYTF	TGTGCCAGCAGCGTAGGGGTTTCCTATGGCTACACCTTC
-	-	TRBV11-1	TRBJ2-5	CASSFVRGSQETQYF	TGTGCCAGCAGCTTCGTGCGGGGCTCCCAAGAGACCCAGTACTTC
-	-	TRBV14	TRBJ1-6	CASSQDKGVKNSPLHF	TGTGCCAGCAGCCAAGATAAGGGGGTCAAGAACTCACCCCTCCACTTT
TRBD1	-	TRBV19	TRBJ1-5	CASSRDRAWSQPQHF	TGTGCCAGTAGTAGGGACAGGGCGTGGAGTCAGCCCCAGCATTTT